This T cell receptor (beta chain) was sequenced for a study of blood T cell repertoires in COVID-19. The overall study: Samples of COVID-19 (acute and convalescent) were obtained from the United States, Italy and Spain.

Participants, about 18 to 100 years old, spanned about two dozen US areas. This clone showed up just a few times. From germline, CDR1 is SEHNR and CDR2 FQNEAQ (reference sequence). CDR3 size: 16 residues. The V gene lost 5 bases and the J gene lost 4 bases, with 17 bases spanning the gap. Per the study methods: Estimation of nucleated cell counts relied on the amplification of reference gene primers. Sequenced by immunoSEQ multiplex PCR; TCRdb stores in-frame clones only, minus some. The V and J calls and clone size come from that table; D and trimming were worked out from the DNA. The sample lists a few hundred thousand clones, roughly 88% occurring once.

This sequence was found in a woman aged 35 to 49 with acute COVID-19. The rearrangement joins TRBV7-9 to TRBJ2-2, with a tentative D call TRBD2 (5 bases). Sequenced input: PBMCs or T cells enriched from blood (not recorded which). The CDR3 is CASSQSRVSVTGELFF. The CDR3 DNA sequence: TGTGCCAGCAGCCAATCGAGGGTATCGGTCACCGGGGAGCTGTTTTTT. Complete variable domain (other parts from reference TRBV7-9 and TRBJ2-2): DTGVSQNPRHKITKRGQNVTFRCDPISEHNRLYWYRQTLGQGPEFLTYFQNEAQLEKSRLLSDRFSAERPKGSFSTLEIQRTEQGDSAMYLCASSQSRVSVTGELFFGEGSRLTVL.